This TCR beta chain was profiled in a study of OX40 agonist ivuxolimab in advanced cancers. Study summary: A history of anti-PD-1, anti-PD-L1 or anti-CTLA-4 therapy was acceptable, and roughly 40% had some.

Study outcomes and limitations: Normalized T-cell clonal expansion was also low in a subset of nonresponders. There were, on average, more expanded clones in CD8+ T cells than in CD4+.

As concerns this clone: No antigen is known for it.

Profiling relied on immunoSEQ multiplex PCR, and the TCRdb table lists in-frame clones only, not all of them. The profile covers tens of thousands of clones, with roughly 84% appearing a single time and roughly 0.32% taken by the ten largest. CDR3 length: 15 residues. V was trimmed by 6 bases and J by 5 bases, leaving 16 bases between them. In germline, CDR1 is MNHNY, CDR2 SVGAGI (reference sequence). The sample in question was CD4+ or CD8+ T cells sorted from blood, obtained in a trial of the OX40 agonist ivuxolimab. The clonotype was recovered from an adult with an advanced solid tumor such as melanoma, head and neck, liver or kidney cancer. The chain carries TRBV6-6 and TRBJ1-4; no reliable D call. This chain's CDR3 is CASRNQRRENEKLFF. The CDR3 DNA reads as TGTGCCAGCAGGAACCAGCGAAGGGAGAATGAAAAACTGTTTTTT.